These 17 T cell receptor beta chains were sequenced from one sample in a study of T cell responses to AZD1222 COVID-19 vaccine. The data were produced by immunoSEQ multiplex PCR, yet TCRdb's version contains in-frame clones alone and is incomplete. The sample consists of around 150,000 clones, roughly 90% of them appearing once. Here the sequenced sample was peripheral blood, taken 28 days after the second AZD1222 dose. The source is an adult who received the AZD1222 COVID-19 vaccine.

This clone was recorded only once. The chain recombines TRBV13 with TRBJ2-7, with D tentatively TRBD2 (6 bases). The CDR3 extends over 16 amino acids. The ends were cut back, 1 base at V and 3 bases at J, with 16 bases in the middle. CDR1 is PRHDT and CDR2 is FYEKMQ in the germline V gene (reference sequence). CDR3 DNA sequence: TGTGCCAGCAGCTTAGCCGGCGGGACCTTCCTCTACGAGCAGTACTTC. Its translation is CASSLAGGTFLYEQYF.

V is TRBV6-5 and J is TRBJ2-7, with D possibly matching TRBD1 (6 bases). The CDR3 runs to 15 residues. Germline V gene data show CDR1 as MNHEY and CDR2 as SVGAGI. V lost 4 bases, J lost 2 bases, and 15 bases lay in between. The CDR3 DNA follows: TGTGCCAGCAGTTTTGGACTCGGACAGCCCTACGAGCAGTACTTC. It is translated as CASSFGLGQPYEQYF.

The J gene is TRBJ1-1, the V gene TRBV19, with D hard to call. The CDR3 sequence is 17 residues long. Trimming pared 5 bases from V and 0 bases from J, leaving 19 bases between. Germline V gene data show CDR1 as LNHDA and CDR2 as SQIVND (reference sequence). In DNA, the CDR3 is TGTGCCAGTAGTTCTCGCCGAAGGGCTGCCCTGAACACTGAAGCTTTCTTT. Translated, it gives CASSSRRRAALNTEAFF.

For the CDR3, the DNA is TGCAGCGTTGACTTAAGGAGGGCGAGAAGCACAGATACGCAGTATTTT. Protein sequence: CSVDLRRARSTDTQYF. The gene calls are TRBV29-1 and TRBJ2-3; perhaps TRBD2 as D (6 bases). V was pared by 3 bases and J by 0 bases, with 16 bases between. CDR1 and CDR2 from the germline V gene are SQVTM and ANQGSEA. This CDR3 has 16 amino acids.

The chain employs TRBV3-1 (or the pseudogene TRBV3-2) and TRBJ2-1; D unclear. CDR1 and CDR2 (germline): LGHDT, YNNKEL (reference sequence). The CDR3 length is 16 residues. Between the trimmed V and J ends, which lost 4 bases and 0 bases, there was a span of 13 bases. The CDR3: CASSRFSPGSYNEQFF. The DNA for the CDR3 is TGTGCCAGCAGCCGTTTTTCTCCGGGCTCCTACAATGAGCAGTTCTTC.

The rearrangement links TRBV21-1 to TRBJ2-1. TRBV21-1 is deemed a pseudogene. CDR3 size: 12 residues. CDR3 bases: TGTGCCAGCAGCAAATCTGGCAATGAGCAGTTCTTC. Translated, it gives CASSKSGNEQFF.

This chain joins TRBV28 and TRBJ2-7, with 13 bases aligning to TRBD2. Per germline, CDR1 MDHEN and CDR2 SYDVKM. J was trimmed by 6 bases and V by 3 bases; bases with no gene match: 5. The CDR3 spans 15 residues. The CDR3 DNA is TGTGCCAGCAGTTTCCCGGGACTAGCGGGAAGCGAGCAGTACTTC. It specifies CASSFPGLAGSEQYF.

This chain links TRBV10-2 with TRBJ1-2; D might be TRBD1 (5 bases). Germline-derived CDR1 and CDR2 are WSHSY and SAAADI. The CDR3 sequence is 14 residues long. Trimming removed 6 bases at V and 5 bases at J, with 16 bases between. This CDR3 reads CASSLNWGLYGYTF. CDR3 DNA sequence: TGCGCCAGCAGCCTGAACTGGGGCTTGTATGGCTACACCTTC.

The chain couples TRBV5-4 to TRBJ2-7; 7 bases are shared with TRBD2. Germline V gene sequence: CDR1 SGHNT, CDR2 YYREEE (reference sequence). This CDR3 spans 15 amino acids. V shed 1 base, J shed 1 base, and the junction held 5 bases outside the gene matches. The CDR3 loop reads CASSLPSGGSYEQYF. CDR3 nucleotides: TGTGCCAGCAGCTTGCCTAGCGGAGGGTCCTACGAGCAGTACTTC.

The rearrangement links TRBV5-4 to TRBJ1-1, with D perhaps matching TRBD1 (5 bases). The CDR3 runs to 15 residues. Germline V gene data show CDR1 as SGHNT and CDR2 as YYREEE (reference sequence). The germline V and J ends were trimmed by 1 base and 5 bases, with 15 bases remaining between them. This CDR3 reads CASSLPGLSATEAFF. Here the CDR3 DNA reads TGTGCCAGCAGCTTGCCAGGGTTGTCAGCGACTGAAGCTTTCTTT.

V usage is TRBV6-2 or TRBV6-3 and J usage is TRBJ1-6; no definite D call. Germline CDR1 and CDR2: MNHEY and SVGEGT. The V end lost 4 bases, the J end lost 3 bases, and 16 bases lay between the germline ends. The CDR3 has 17 residues. The CDR3: CASSSDRVGYYNSPLHF. In nucleotides, the CDR3 is TGTGCCAGCAGTTCGGACCGTGTCGGGTACTATAATTCACCCCTCCACTTT.

The V and J genes are TRBV2 and TRBJ2-7, with TRBD1 matching over 7 bases. The CDR3 is 14 amino acids. The V segment lost 6 bases and the J segment 0 bases; nucleotides outside the gene matches: 5. Germline CDR1 SNHLY, CDR2 FYNNEI. Written as DNA, the CDR3 is TGTGCCAGCAGCCCGACAGGGATCTCCTACGAGCAGTACTTC. Amino acids: CASSPTGISYEQYF.

The rearrangement uses TRBV6-1 and TRBJ2-3; TRBD1 matches at 8 bases. The V segment lost 3 bases and the J segment 5 bases; nucleotides outside the gene matches: 7. Germline loops: CDR1 MNHNS, CDR2 SASEGT. The CDR3 has 15 amino acids. CDR3 DNA sequence: TGTGCCAGCAGTGATGGACAGGGTTTTGTAGATACGCAGTATTTT. As protein: CASSDGQGFVDTQYF.

The chain carries TRBV24-1 and TRBJ2-7; weak D call: TRBD1 (5 bases). The CDR3 consists of 15 residues. Looked up from germline, CDR1 is KGHDR and CDR2 is SFDVKD. V lost 1 base and J 2 bases, leaving 11 bases between the germline ends. CDR3 in amino acids: CATSDFGAGAYEQYF. In DNA, the CDR3 is TGTGCCACCAGTGATTTTGGGGCAGGCGCCTACGAGCAGTACTTC.

This clone was detected once. V and J are TRBV27 and TRBJ2-7; D possibly corresponds to TRBD1 (6 bases). The CDR3 is 15 amino acids. Deletions cut 6 bases from V and 4 bases from J, with 19 bases between. Germline loops: CDR1 MNHEY, CDR2 SMNVEV (reference sequence). The CDR3 sequence: CASSPYRTVAYEQYF. The DNA of the CDR3 is TGTGCCAGCAGCCCCTACCGGACAGTAGCTTACGAGCAGTACTTC.

The CDR3 nucleotides are TGTGCCAGCAGCTTAGTAAAGGGATCTGGGGCCAACGTCCTGACTTTC. Residues: CASSLVKGSGANVLTF. The V call is TRBV7-9, the J call TRBJ2-6; D unclear. V lost 1 base and J lost 1, with 8 bases in between. The CDR3 spans 16 residues. Per germline, CDR1 SEHNR and CDR2 FQNEAQ (reference sequence).

This clone has a single count. The gene calls are TRBV7-9 and TRBJ1-6, with D perhaps TRBD1 (6 bases). The CDR3 extends over 16 amino acids. Germline CDR1 is SEHNR and CDR2 is FQNEAQ (reference sequence). Trimming cost V 6 bases and J 0 bases, with 12 bases left between them. CDR3 amino acids: CASRSDSDSYNSPLHF. Here the CDR3 DNA reads TGTGCCAGCAGATCGGACAGTGACTCCTATAATTCACCCCTCCACTTT.